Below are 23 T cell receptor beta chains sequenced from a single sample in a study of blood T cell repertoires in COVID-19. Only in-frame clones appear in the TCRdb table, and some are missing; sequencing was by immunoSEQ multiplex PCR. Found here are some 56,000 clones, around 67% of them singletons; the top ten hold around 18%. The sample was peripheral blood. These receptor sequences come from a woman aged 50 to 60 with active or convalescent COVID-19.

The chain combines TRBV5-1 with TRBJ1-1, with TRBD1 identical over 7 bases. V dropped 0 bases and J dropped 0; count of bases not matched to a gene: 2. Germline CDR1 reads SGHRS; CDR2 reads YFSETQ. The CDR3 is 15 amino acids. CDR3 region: CASSLDRGLNTEAFF. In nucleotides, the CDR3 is TGCGCCAGCAGCTTGGACAGGGGTTTGAACACTGAAGCTTTCTTT.

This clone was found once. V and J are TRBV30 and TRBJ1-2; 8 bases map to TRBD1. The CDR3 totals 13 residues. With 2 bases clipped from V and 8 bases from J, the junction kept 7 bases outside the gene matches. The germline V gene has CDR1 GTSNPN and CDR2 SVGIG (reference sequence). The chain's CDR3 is CAWSRTGGRGYTF. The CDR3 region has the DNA TGTGCCTGGAGTCGCACAGGGGGACGAGGCTACACCTTC.

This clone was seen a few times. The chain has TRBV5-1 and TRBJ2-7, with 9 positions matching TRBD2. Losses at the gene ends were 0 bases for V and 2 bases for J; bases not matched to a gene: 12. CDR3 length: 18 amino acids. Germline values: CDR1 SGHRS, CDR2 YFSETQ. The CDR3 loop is CASSLEGQSSGTPYEQYF. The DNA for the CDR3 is TGCGCCAGCAGCTTGGAGGGACAGTCTAGCGGGACCCCCTACGAGCAGTACTTC.

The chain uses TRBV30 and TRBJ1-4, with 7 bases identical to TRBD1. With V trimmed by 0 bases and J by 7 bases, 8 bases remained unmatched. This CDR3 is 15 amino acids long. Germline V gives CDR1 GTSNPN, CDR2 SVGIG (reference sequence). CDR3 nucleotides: TGTGCCTGGAGTGTGGAGGGGGCTGGTAGTGAAAAACTGTTTTTT. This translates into CAWSVEGAGSEKLFF.

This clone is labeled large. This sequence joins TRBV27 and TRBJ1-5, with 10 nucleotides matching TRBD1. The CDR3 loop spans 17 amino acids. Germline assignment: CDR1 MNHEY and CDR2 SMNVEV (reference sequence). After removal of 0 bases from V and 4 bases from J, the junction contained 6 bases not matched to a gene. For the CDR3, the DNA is TGTGCCAGCAGTTTATCGTCGGGACAGGGGACAAATCAGCCCCAGCATTTT. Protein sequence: CASSLSSGQGTNQPQHF.

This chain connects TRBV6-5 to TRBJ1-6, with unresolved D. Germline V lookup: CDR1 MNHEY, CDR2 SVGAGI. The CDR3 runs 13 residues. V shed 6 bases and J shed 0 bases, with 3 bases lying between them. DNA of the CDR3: TGTGCCAGCAGGAGCTCCTATAATTCACCCCTCCACTTT. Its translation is CASRSSYNSPLHF.

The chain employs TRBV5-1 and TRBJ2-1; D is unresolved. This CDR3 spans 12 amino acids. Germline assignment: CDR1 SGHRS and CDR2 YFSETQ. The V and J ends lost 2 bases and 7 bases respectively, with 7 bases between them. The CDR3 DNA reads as TGCGCCAGCAGCTTTCCAGCGAATGAGCAGTTCTTC. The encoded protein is CASSFPANEQFF.

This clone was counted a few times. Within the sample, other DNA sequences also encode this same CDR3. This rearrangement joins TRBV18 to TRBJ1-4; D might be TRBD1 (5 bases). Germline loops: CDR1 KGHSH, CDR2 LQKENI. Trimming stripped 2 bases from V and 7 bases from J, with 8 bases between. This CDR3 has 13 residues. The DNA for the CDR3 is TGTGCCAGCTCACCAGGGCAGGGTGAAAAACTGTTTTTT. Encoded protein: CASSPGQGEKLFF. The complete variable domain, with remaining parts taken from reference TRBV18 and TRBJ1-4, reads NAGVMQNPRHLVRRRGQEARLRCSPMKGHSHVYWYRQLPEEGLKFMVYLQKENIIDESGMPKERFSAEFPKEGPSILRIQQVVRGDSAAYFCASSPGQGEKLFFGSGTQLSVL.

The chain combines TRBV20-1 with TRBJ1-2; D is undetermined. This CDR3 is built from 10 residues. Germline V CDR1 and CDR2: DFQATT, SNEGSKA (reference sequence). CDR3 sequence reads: CAIQDYGYTF. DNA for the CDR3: TGCGCAATTCAGGACTATGGCTACACCTTC.

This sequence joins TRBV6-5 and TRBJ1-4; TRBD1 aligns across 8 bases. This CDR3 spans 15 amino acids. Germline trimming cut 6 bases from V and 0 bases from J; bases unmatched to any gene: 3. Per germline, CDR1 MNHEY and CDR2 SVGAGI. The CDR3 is CASRDRASTNEKLFF. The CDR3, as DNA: TGTGCCAGCAGGGACAGGGCATCAACTAATGAAAAACTGTTTTTT.

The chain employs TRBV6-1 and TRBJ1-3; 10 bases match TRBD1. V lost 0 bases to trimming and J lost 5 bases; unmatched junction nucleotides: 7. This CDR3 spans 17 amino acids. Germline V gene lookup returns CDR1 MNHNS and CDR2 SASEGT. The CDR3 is CASSEAAGQGRRNTIYF. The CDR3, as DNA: TGTGCCAGCAGTGAAGCGGCGGGACAGGGGAGGAGAAACACCATATATTTT.

The CDR3 DNA is TGTGCCAGCAGCTCCCGATTGGGAGCCGGGGCCAACGTCCTGACTTTC. Amino acids: CASSSRLGAGANVLTF. The chain links TRBV11-2 to TRBJ2-6, with D possibly TRBD2 on 5 matching bases. V was pared by 4 bases and J by 4 bases, with 14 bases between. Germline lookup yields CDR1 SGHAT and CDR2 FQNNGV. The CDR3 is made up of 16 amino acids.

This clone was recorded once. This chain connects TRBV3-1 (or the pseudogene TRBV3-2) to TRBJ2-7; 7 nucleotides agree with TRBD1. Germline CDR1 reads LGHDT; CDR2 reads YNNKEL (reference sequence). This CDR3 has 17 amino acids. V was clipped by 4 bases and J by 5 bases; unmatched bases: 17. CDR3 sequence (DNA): TGTGCCAGCAGCCGAAGGGTGAGTGCAGGGGGATTCGACGAGCAGTACTTC. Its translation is CASSRRVSAGGFDEQYF.

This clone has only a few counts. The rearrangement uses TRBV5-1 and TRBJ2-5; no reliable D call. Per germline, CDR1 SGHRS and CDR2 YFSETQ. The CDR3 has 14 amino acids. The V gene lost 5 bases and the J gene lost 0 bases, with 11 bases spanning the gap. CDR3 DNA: TGCGCCAGCAGAGTGGCACCCAACCAAGAGACCCAGTACTTC. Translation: CASRVAPNQETQYF.

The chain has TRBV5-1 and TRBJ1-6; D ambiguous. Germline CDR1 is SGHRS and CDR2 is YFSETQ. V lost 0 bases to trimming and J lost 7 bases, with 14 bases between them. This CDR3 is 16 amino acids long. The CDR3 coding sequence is TGCGCCAGCAGCTTGGGGGATAGGGCGGGAAATTCACCCCTCCACTTT. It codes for CASSLGDRAGNSPLHF.

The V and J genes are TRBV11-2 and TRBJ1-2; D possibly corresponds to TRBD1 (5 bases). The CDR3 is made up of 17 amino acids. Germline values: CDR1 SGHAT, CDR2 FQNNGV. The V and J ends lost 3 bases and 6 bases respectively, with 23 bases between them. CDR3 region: CASSFSSSGQGGDGYTF. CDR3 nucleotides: TGTGCCAGCAGCTTCTCTTCCTCTGGCCAGGGCGGAGATGGCTACACCTTC.

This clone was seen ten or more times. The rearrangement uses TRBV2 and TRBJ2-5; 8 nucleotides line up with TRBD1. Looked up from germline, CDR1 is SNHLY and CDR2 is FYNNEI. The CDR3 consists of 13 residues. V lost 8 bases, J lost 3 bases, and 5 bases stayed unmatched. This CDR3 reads CASPPTGEETQYF. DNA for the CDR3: TGTGCCAGCCCGCCGACAGGGGAAGAGACCCAGTACTTC.

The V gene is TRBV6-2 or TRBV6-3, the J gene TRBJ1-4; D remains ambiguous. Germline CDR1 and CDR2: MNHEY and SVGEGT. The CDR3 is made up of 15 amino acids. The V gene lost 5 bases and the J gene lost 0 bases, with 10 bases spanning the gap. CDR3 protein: CASSAGRATNEKLFF. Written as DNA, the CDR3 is TGTGCCAGCAGTGCCGGGAGAGCAACTAATGAAAAACTGTTTTTT.

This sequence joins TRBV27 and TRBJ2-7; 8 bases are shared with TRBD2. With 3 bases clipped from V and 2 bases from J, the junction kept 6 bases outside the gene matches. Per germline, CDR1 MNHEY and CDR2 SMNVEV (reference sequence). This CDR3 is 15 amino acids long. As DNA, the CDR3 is TGTGCCAGCAGTTTCGCCGGGACTAGGACCTACGAGCAGTACTTC. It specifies CASSFAGTRTYEQYF.

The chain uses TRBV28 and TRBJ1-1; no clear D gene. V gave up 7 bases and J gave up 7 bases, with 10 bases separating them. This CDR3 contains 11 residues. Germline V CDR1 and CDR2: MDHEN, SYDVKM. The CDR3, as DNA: TGTGCCAGCAATTTGCCCGGTGAAGCTTTCTTT. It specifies CASNLPGEAFF.

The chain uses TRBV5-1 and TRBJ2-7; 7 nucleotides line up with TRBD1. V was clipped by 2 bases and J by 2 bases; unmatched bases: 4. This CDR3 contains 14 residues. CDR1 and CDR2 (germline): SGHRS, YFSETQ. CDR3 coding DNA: TGCGCCAGCAGCTTTACGACAGGGACCTACGAGCAGTACTTC. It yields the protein CASSFTTGTYEQYF.

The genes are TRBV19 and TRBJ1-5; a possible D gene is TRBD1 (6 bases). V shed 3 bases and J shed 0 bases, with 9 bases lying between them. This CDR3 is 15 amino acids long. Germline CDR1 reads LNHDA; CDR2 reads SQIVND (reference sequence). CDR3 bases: TGTGCCAGTAGTATTGTCAGGGGTAGCAATCAGCCCCAGCATTTT. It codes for CASSIVRGSNQPQHF.

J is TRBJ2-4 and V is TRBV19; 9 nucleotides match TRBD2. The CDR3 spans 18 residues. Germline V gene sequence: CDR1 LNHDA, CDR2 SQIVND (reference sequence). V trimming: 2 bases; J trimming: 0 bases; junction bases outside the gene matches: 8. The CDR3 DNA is TGTGCCAGTAGTATACTGGCTAGCGGGGCTCTAGCCAAAAACATTCAGTACTTC. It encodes CASSILASGALAKNIQYF.